A single sample is the source of the 22 T cell receptor beta chains below, sequenced in a study of blood T cells in healthy people across ages. Then a second PCR, running roughly 6 to 11 cycles, was carried out with a sample-barcoded 5' primer and a J-beta primer mix. A single record per CDR3 protein comes from TCRdb applying MiXCR to the 5' RACE reads. This sample has about 1.7 million distinct CDR3 sequences; approximately 30% occur once, and the top ten carry 7.7%. The sequenced sample was blood. The origin of the receptors is a woman aged 30 to 39 in good health.

The chain carries TRBV12-3 or TRBV12-4 and TRBJ2-7, with D maybe TRBD2 (6 bases). The J call may be mistaken, given a closer DNA end match to TRBJ2-5. The CDR3 covers 14 residues. The CDR3 DNA follows: TGTGCCAGCAGTTTAGCGCTAGGGAGGGAGACCCAGTACTTC. This gives the protein CASSLALGRETQYF.

There are many counts of this clonotype. The CDR3 DNA reads TGTGCCAGCAGCTTAGACCCCTCCCGAGACGAGCAGTACTTC. This translates into CASSLDPSRDEQYF. The rearrangement links TRBV7-6 to TRBJ2-7, with unresolved D. Germline V gene sequence: CDR1 SGHVS, CDR2 FNYEAQ. CDR3 length equals 14 residues. Trimming removed 1 base at V and 5 bases at J, with 12 bases between. Variable domain in full (rest from reference TRBV7-6 and TRBJ2-7): GAGVSQSPRYKVTKRGQDVALRCDPISGHVSLYWYRQALGQGPEFLTYFNYEAQQDKSGLPNDRFSAERPEGSISTLTIQRTEQRDSAMYRCASSLDPSRDEQYFGPGTRLTVT.

Comment on this clonotype: An end of the junction does not agree with germline; a read error may underlie this. This chain links TRBV12-3 or TRBV12-4 with TRBJ1-2; D uncertain. This CDR3 region has 13 residues. CDR3 loop: CAGSSNSMQGYTF. CDR3 in DNA: TGTGCCGGCAGCTCCAACAGTATGCAGGGCTACACCTTC.

This clonotype has only a few counts. This rearrangement joins TRBV30 to TRBJ1-4; 8 nucleotides match TRBD1. Germline values: CDR1 GTSNPN, CDR2 SVGIG (reference sequence). V lost 2 bases to trimming and J lost 8 bases; unmatched junction nucleotides: 7. This CDR3 is built from 14 residues. The CDR3 sequence is CAWSPTGAREKLFF. The CDR3 DNA sequence: TGTGCCTGGAGTCCGACAGGGGCTAGGGAAAAACTGTTTTTT.

The chain recombines TRBV4-1 with TRBJ1-4; D possibly corresponds to TRBD1 (5 bases). The CDR3 totals 15 residues. In germline, CDR1 is MGHRA, CDR2 YSYEKL. With 7 bases removed from V and 3 bases from J, the gap between germline ends came to 15 bases. Written as DNA, the CDR3 is TGCGCCAGCACCCTTAGGGTAGGGGCTAATGAAAAACTGTTTTTT. It encodes CASTLRVGANEKLFF.

The rearrangement links TRBV9 to TRBJ2-1; 12 positions match TRBD1. The junction had 10 bases not matched to a gene; V was cut back by 3 bases and J by 6 bases. Germline assignment: CDR1 SGDLS and CDR2 YYNGEE. The CDR3 loop spans 17 amino acids. The CDR3 reads CASSAPSGTGGRNEQFF. The CDR3 DNA follows: TGTGCCAGCAGCGCCCCGTCCGGGACAGGGGGCCGCAATGAGCAGTTCTTC.

The rearrangement joins TRBV6-5 to TRBJ1-1; 8 bases align to TRBD1. The CDR3 consists of 14 residues. Germline CDR1 MNHEY, CDR2 SVGAGI. With V trimmed by 7 bases and J by 2 bases, 6 bases remained unmatched. CDR3 DNA sequence: TGTGCCAGCACCGACAGGGGTGACAACACTGAAGCTTTCTTT. Protein sequence: CASTDRGDNTEAFF.

The chain couples TRBV11-2 to TRBJ2-4; no clear D. The CDR3 is 11 amino acids. V was pared by 0 bases and J by 15 bases, with 9 bases between. Germline loops: CDR1 SGHAT, CDR2 FQNNGV. CDR3 in amino acids: CASSLELELYF. CDR3 DNA sequence: TGTGCCAGCAGCTTAGAGTTAGAGTTGTACTTC.

As concerns this clonotype: This sequence may be a read error, since a much larger clone differs from it by one base. The chain uses TRBV6-2 or TRBV6-3 and TRBJ2-7; D is uncertain. The CDR3 covers 14 residues. Germline loops: CDR1 MNHEY, CDR2 SVGEGT. The CDR3 region has the DNA TGTGCCAGCAGTTACAACGTGGGCTCCTACGGGCAGTACTTC. It encodes CASSYNVGSYGQYF.

This clonotype was found many times. This chain uses TRBV10-3 with TRBJ2-5; 8 bases agree with TRBD2. The germline V gene encodes CDR1 ENHRY and CDR2 SYGVKD. V gave up 10 bases and J gave up 3 bases; unmatched junction bases: 10. This CDR3 comprises 14 residues. The DNA for the CDR3 is TGTGCCACCAGAAGTGAAGCGGGGGAAGAGACCCAGTACTTC. It specifies CATRSEAGEETQYF.

The sample holds a few counts of this clonotype. The rearrangement links TRBV11-2 to TRBJ2-3; a weak D match, TRBD1 (6 bases). V was trimmed by 5 bases and J by 7 bases, leaving 22 bases between them. Germline V gives CDR1 SGHAT, CDR2 FQNNGV. The CDR3 extends over 16 amino acids. CDR3 in DNA: TGTGCCAGCAGCGTTCAGGGGACGGCCTTGATAAATACGCAGTATTTT. This sequence encodes CASSVQGTALINTQYF.

This rearrangement joins TRBV6-5 to TRBJ2-3; TRBD2 matches 9 bases. V lost 2 bases, J lost 5 bases, and 8 bases stayed unmatched. Per germline, CDR1 MNHEY and CDR2 SVGAGI. CDR3 length: 16 residues. The CDR3 DNA is TGTGCCAGCAGTTACGACTCTAGCGGGGCTCAAGATACGCAGTATTTT. It specifies CASSYDSSGAQDTQYF.

Ten or more counts support this clonotype. In DNA, the CDR3 is TGTGCCAGCAGTGAGAGGCTAGCTAGCTATGCCGGGGGTTACGAGCAGTACTTC. It translates to CASSERLASYAGGYEQYF. The chain links TRBV2 to TRBJ2-7, with TRBD2 as a possible D gene (6 bases). Trimming left V 3 bases short and J 4 bases short, with 25 bases between. The CDR3 runs to 18 residues. Germline V gene data show CDR1 as SNHLY and CDR2 as FYNNEI.

The chain is built from TRBV30 and TRBJ2-2, with D perhaps matching TRBD2 (6 bases). The V end was cut by 4 bases, the J end by 5 bases, with 17 bases between. The CDR3 is 15 residues long. The germline V gene encodes CDR1 GTSNPN and CDR2 SVGIG (reference sequence). CDR3 sequence: CAWNFAGRKTGELFF. Here the CDR3 DNA reads TGTGCCTGGAATTTCGCGGGGCGGAAAACCGGGGAGCTGTTTTTT.

The chain combines TRBV28 with TRBJ1-2, with 8 bases aligning to TRBD1. CDR3 length: 15 residues. Germline trimming cut 2 bases from V and 4 bases from J; bases unmatched to any gene: 6. CDR1 is MDHEN and CDR2 is SYDVKM in the germline V gene. The chain's CDR3 is CASSLQGAFSYGYTF. The CDR3 DNA sequence: TGTGCCAGCAGTTTACAGGGGGCATTTAGCTATGGCTACACCTTC.

This clonotype was detected a few times. The V gene is TRBV12-5, the J gene TRBJ2-3; a weak D match, TRBD1 (5 bases). The CDR3 runs 12 residues. From germline, CDR1 is LGHNT and CDR2 FRNRAP. The V gene lost 1 base and the J gene lost 10 bases, with 9 bases spanning the gap. The CDR3 sequence: CASGLARRAQYF. CDR3 nucleotides: TGTGCTAGTGGTTTGGCACGCAGGGCGCAGTATTTT. The full variable domain, in which reference TRBV12-5 and TRBJ2-3 provide the parts outside the CDR3, is DARVTQTPRHKVTEMGQEVTMRCQPILGHNTVFWYRQTMMQGLELLAYFRNRAPLDDSGMPKDRFSAEMPDATLATLKIQPSEPRDSAVYFCASGLARRAQYFGPGTRLTVL.

The chain recombines TRBV29-1 with TRBJ2-1; the match to TRBD2 covers 16 bases. The CDR3 runs to 14 residues. CDR1 SQVTM and CDR2 ANQGSEA come from the germline V gene. The J segment lost 10 bases and the V segment lost 3 bases, leaving 3 bases of the junction unmatched. CDR3 bases: TGCAGCGTTGATTCGGGACTAGCGGGAGGGGAGCAGTTCTTC. Translated: CSVDSGLAGGEQFF.

This clonotype was recorded many times. The DNA of the CDR3 is TGTGCCAGCAGCTTAACGTTAATGGGGCAGACTGGGGCCAACGTCCTGACTTTC. This encodes CASSLTLMGQTGANVLTF. The chain carries TRBV7-3 and TRBJ2-6; perhaps TRBD1 as D (5 bases). In germline, CDR1 is SGHTA, CDR2 FQGTGA. Trimming shortened V by 0 bases and J by 2 bases, and 14 bases separated the two germline ends. This CDR3 contains 18 residues.

This clonotype turned up a few times. This chain links TRBV9 with TRBJ2-1; 11 bases are shared with TRBD2. V was pared by 0 bases and J by 6 bases, with 8 bases of the junction left unmatched. Germline V gene sequence: CDR1 SGDLS, CDR2 YYNGEE. This CDR3 comprises 17 residues. In DNA, the CDR3 is TGTGCCAGCAGCGTAGATACTAGCGGGGGACACTGCAATGAGCAGTTCTTC. Protein sequence: CASSVDTSGGHCNEQFF.

As concerns this clonotype: This could be a read error, since a much larger clone is one nucleotide away. The chain employs TRBV12-3 or TRBV12-4 and TRBJ2-5; 12 bases are shared with TRBD2. There are 13 residues in the CDR3. Trimming removed 10 bases from V and 9 bases from J; junction bases left unmatched: 9. The CDR3 protein is CATGLAGMKAQYF. DNA of the CDR3: TGTGCCACAGGACTAGCGGGGATGAAGGCCCAGTACTTC.

The chain employs TRBV12-3 or TRBV12-4 and TRBJ1-2, with a possible D match to TRBD1 (6 bases). This CDR3 region has 13 residues. The V gene lost 6 bases and the J gene lost 5 bases, with 13 bases spanning the gap. The CDR3 protein is CASSLGHRYGYTF. CDR3 nucleotide sequence: TGTGCCAGCAGCCTGGGACACCGATATGGCTACACCTTC.

The table lists this clonotype with a few counts. At one end the junction does not follow the germline gene, possibly because of a read error. The chain combines TRBV6-5 with TRBJ1-2, with 8 bases identical to TRBD1. This CDR3 is built from 14 residues. Germline V CDR1 and CDR2: MNHEY, SVGAGI. The CDR3 DNA is TGTGCCAGCAGGAGGACAGGGAATAACTATGGCCACACCTTC. Translation: CASRRTGNNYGHTF.